This T cell receptor (beta chain) was obtained from a study of response to subunit inactivated influenza vaccine. Study-level findings and limits: Few additional T cells are recruited per seasonal influenza vaccination, authors suggested.

Using its own MiXCR run on the RT-PCR reads, TCRdb lists one record per CDR3 protein. This table has approximately 700,000 distinct CDR3 sequences, approximately 15% appearing once. This CDR3 is built from 14 residues. Germline values: CDR1 SGHDT, CDR2 YYEEEE. V lost 5 bases to trimming and J lost 5 bases; unmatched junction nucleotides: 4. Concerning this clonotype: The antigen remains undetermined.

The specimen comprised PBMCs from blood, sampled 14 to 15 days before vaccination. The chain has TRBV5-6 and TRBJ1-6, with 7 bases lining up with TRBD1. The clonotype was recovered from a man in his fifties or sixties who received an inactivated influenza vaccine. CDR3 residues: CASSRGGHNSPLHF. The CDR3 nucleotides are TGTGCCAGCAGTCGAGGGGGCCATAATTCACCCCTCCACTTT.